The rows below give T cell receptor beta chains drawn from one sample of a study of T cells in Graves' hyperthyroidism and ophthalmopathy. Each CDR3 protein gets one entry after TCRdb re-called the multiplex PCR reads with MiXCR. The sample shows around 250,000 distinct CDR3 sequences, about 17% of them seen only once. Material: blood. These receptors were collected from a woman younger than 35 with Graves' ophthalmopathy. Each CDR3 is given with its conserved first and last residue. A D gene is named only where the DNA matches it firmly. Rows give clone size only sometimes, using once, few, many, or a class for an expanded clone.

cdr3_length clone_size d_call j_call v_call cdr3_nt cdr3_aa
15 many TRBD2 TRBJ2-2 TRBV5-1 TGCGCCAGCTCTGGGAGCGGGGGACCCACCGGGGAGCTGTTTTTT CASSGSGGPTGELFF
16 . TRBD1 TRBJ1-5 TRBV28 TGTGCCAGCAGTAGACGTGGACAGGGTAGCAATCAGCCCCAGCATTTT CASSRRGQGSNQPQHF
14 many . TRBJ2-2 TRBV7-9 TGTGCCAGCAGCTTCCTACGGAACACCGGGGAGCTGTTTTTT CASSFLRNTGELFF
14 many . TRBJ2-7 TRBV27 TGTGCCAGCAGTCCGGCCGGGTACGGCTACGAGCAGTACTTC CASSPAGYGYEQYF
15 many TRBD2 TRBJ2-2 TRBV29-1 TGCAGCGTTGACTCGGGGAGGGATGGTATCGGGGAGCTGTTTTTT CSVDSGRDGIGELFF
14 many TRBD2 TRBJ2-3 TRBV20-1 TGCAGCCGACTAGCGGGGGCTCACCCGGATACGCAGTATTTT CSRLAGAHPDTQYF
16 many TRBD1 TRBJ2-5 TRBV7-2 TGTGCCAGCAGCTTAAGAAGAGGACAGGGGGGCGAGACCCAGTACTTC CASSLRRGQGGETQYF
18 many TRBD2 TRBJ2-6 TRBV18 TGTGCCAGCTCACCAGCCGGGAGGGCGGACTCTGGGGCCAACGTCCTGACTTTC CASSPAGRADSGANVLTF
16 many TRBD1 TRBJ1-3 TRBV6-1 TGTGCCAGCAGTTCGACAGGGCGAGGGGCTGGAAACACCATATATTTT CASSSTGRGAGNTIYF
14 many TRBD1 TRBJ1-1 TRBV7-9 TGTGCCACCTCGGGACAGGGCGGGAACACTGAAGCTTTCTTT CATSGQGGNTEAFF
13 . . TRBJ1-5 TRBV5-5 TGTGCCAGCAGCTTGTTTGTGGGCCAGCCCCAGCATTTT CASSLFVGQPQHF
16 . TRBD1 TRBJ1-1 TRBV4-1 TGCGCCAGCAGCCGGGTCCCGGGACAGGGGAAGACTGAAGCTTTCTTT CASSRVPGQGKTEAFF
14 many . TRBJ1-1 TRBV14 TGTGCCAGCAGCCAACGGGGCGCGGGCACTGAAGCTTTCTTT CASSQRGAGTEAFF
14 many . TRBJ2-7 TRBV5-1 TGCGCCAGCAACGACAGTGGTTCTGGGGACGAGCAGTACTTC CASNDSGSGDEQYF
14 . TRBD2 TRBJ2-1 TRBV7-7 TGTGCTAGCAGCCCCGCGGGGGGAAACAATGAGCAGTTCTTC CASSPAGGNNEQFF
12 many . TRBJ2-5 TRBV30 TGTGCCTGGAACCCAAGGGGTGAGACCCAGTACTTC CAWNPRGETQYF
14 . . TRBJ2-2 TRBV6-4 TGTGCCAGCAGTAGATTCAGGGAGGCCGGGGAGCTGTTTTTT CASSRFREAGELFF
16 . TRBD2 TRBJ2-2 TRBV12-3/TRBV12-4 TGTGCCAGCAGTTTGAGTCTAGCGGGAGGGTGTAGGGAGCTGTTTTTT CASSLSLAGGCRELFF
16 many . TRBJ1-2 TRBV6-2/TRBV6-3 TGTGCCAGCAGAAACCCCGGACAGTTTTCGGACTATGGCTACACCTTC CASRNPGQFSDYGYTF
12 many TRBD1 TRBJ1-2 TRBV20-1 TGCAGTGTCCGACAGGGAAAAAGTGGCTACACCTTC CSVRQGKSGYTF
17 . . TRBJ2-1 TRBV7-9 TGTGCCAGCAGCTTAACGGGCGCGTCGGGGTCCTACAATGAGCAGCTCTTC CASSLTGASGSYNEQLF
13 many . TRBJ1-5 TRBV3-1 TGTGCCAGCAGCCCCAGGGGCAATCAGCCCCAGCATTTT CASSPRGNQPQHF
17 many . TRBJ1-4 TRBV5-1 TGCGCCAGCAGCTTGGGGGGGACGGCTGGTGCTAATGAAAAACTGTTTTTT CASSLGGTAGANEKLFF